This TCR beta chain was profiled in a study of cytomegalovirus exposure and HLA in healthy donors. This clone was recorded once. Its antigen is still unknown. Other DNA sequences in the same sample also yield this CDR3. PCR amplification relied on 60 Vbeta primers (plus 13 Jbeta primers). Repertoires were generated with immunoSEQ multiplex PCR, while TCRdb's copy carries only in-frame clones and drops some. This sample yields tens of thousands of clones, of which around 73% are seen a single time; 7.5% to 10% belongs to the top ten. The germline V and J ends were trimmed by 0 bases and 4 bases, with 4 bases remaining between them. This CDR3 comprises 12 residues. The germline V gene has CDR1 SGHRS and CDR2 YFSETQ. General observations from the study: In vitro, three CMV-associated chains proved specific for CMV antigens. Reports indicated that the classifier achieved high specificity and sensitivity in diagnosing cytomegalovirus status.

Sequencing used PBMCs. The chain joins TRBV5-1 to TRBJ2-5; D not certain. This receptor was obtained from a middle-aged woman in good health and CMV-seropositive. This CDR3 is CASSLGAETQYF. The DNA of the CDR3 is TGCGCCAGCAGCTTGGGGGCAGAGACCCAGTACTTC.